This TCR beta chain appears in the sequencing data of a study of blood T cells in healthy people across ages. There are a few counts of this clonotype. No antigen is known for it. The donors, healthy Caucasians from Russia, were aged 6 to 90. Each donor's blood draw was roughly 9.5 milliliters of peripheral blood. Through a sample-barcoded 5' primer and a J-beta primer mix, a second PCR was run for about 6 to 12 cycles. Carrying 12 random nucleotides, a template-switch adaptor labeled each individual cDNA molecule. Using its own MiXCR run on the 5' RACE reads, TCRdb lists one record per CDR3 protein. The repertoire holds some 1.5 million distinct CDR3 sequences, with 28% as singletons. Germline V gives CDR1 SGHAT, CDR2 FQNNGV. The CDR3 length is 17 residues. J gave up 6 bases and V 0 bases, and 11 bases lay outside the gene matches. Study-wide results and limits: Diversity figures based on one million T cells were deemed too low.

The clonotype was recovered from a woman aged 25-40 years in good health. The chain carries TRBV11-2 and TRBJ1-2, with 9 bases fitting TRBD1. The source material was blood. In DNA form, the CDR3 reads TGTGCCAGCAGCTTAGATATTGAAGGGCACAGGGGGCATGGCTACACCTTC. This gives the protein CASSLDIEGHRGHGYTF.